A selection of T cell receptor beta chains follows, all from one sample in a study of T-cell reconstitution after alpha-beta-depleted transplantation in children. TCRdb re-derived calls from the PCR reads in MiXCR, one entry per CDR3 protein. The sample lists 530,000 or so distinct CDR3 sequences, 27% occurring once. This material consisted of PBMCs, taken before TCRalphabeta/CD19-depleted stem cell transplant. These receptors came from a boy under two years old with Wiskott-Aldrich syndrome, due to receive a stem cell transplant. The CDR3 runs from the conserved cysteine through the conserved F or W. Fields, in order: D gene, V gene, clone size, J gene, CDR3 DNA, CDR3 protein. A D gene is named only where the DNA matches it firmly. A clone size is listed for some rows: how often the clone was seen (once, few, many), or a class if it is expanded.

D: TRBD2; V: TRBV2; size: .; J: TRBJ2-1; DNA: TGTGCCAGCAGTGGGACTAGCCCTTTCTACAATGAGCAGTTCTTC; CDR3: CASSGTSPFYNEQFF
D: .; V: TRBV5-1; size: few; J: TRBJ2-5; DNA: TGCGCCAGCAGCTTGGGCTGGAAAGAGACCCAGTACTTC; CDR3: CASSLGWKETQYF
D: TRBD2; V: TRBV29-1; size: once; J: TRBJ2-3; DNA: TGCAGCGTTGAAGGTCGGGAGGGCGGTGCATATACGCAGTATTTT; CDR3: CSVEGREGGAYTQYF
D: .; V: TRBV5-1; size: few; J: TRBJ2-3; DNA: TGCGCCAGCAGCTTGGAGCATGCAGATACGCAGTATTTT; CDR3: CASSLEHADTQYF
D: TRBD2; V: TRBV5-1; size: .; J: TRBJ2-7; DNA: TGCGCCAGCAGTTCTAGCGGGAGACTATCCTACGAGCAGTACTTC; CDR3: CASSSSGRLSYEQYF
D: TRBD2; V: TRBV20-1; size: .; J: TRBJ2-7; DNA: TGCAGTGCTAGAGATGATTCGCTAGCGGGAGACGAGCAGTACTTC; CDR3: CSARDDSLAGDEQYF
D: .; V: TRBV6-5; size: few; J: TRBJ1-3; DNA: TGTGCCAGCAGTTACACTAACTCTGGAAACACCATATATTTT; CDR3: CASSYTNSGNTIYF
D: .; V: TRBV7-9; size: few; J: TRBJ1-1; DNA: TGTGCCAGCAGCGAGTACAGGGCCTACGCTGAAGCTTTCTTT; CDR3: CASSEYRAYAEAFF
D: .; V: TRBV5-1; size: .; J: TRBJ2-3; DNA: TGCGCCAGCAGCTTTCGACTGCTCACAGATACGCAGTATTTT; CDR3: CASSFRLLTDTQYF
D: TRBD2; V: TRBV5-1; size: .; J: TRBJ2-7; DNA: TGCGCCAGCAGCTCATTGGCGGGAGGAGAGGTCTACGAGCAGTACTTC; CDR3: CASSSLAGGEVYEQYF
D: TRBD1; V: TRBV5-1; size: .; J: TRBJ2-2; DNA: TGCGCCAGCAGAAGCGCGACAGGGACCGGGGAGCTGTTTTTT; CDR3: CASRSATGTGELFF
D: .; V: TRBV21-1; size: few; J: TRBJ2-3; DNA: TGTGCCAGCAGCAAAGTAGGGAGGAGCACAGATACGCAGTATTTT; CDR3: CASSKVGRSTDTQYF
D: TRBD2; V: TRBV28; size: .; J: TRBJ2-3; DNA: TGTGCCAGCAGCCGAGGGACTAGCGGGAAAAAGAGGTATACGCAGTATTTT; CDR3: CASSRGTSGKKRYTQYF
D: .; V: TRBV14; size: .; J: TRBJ2-6; DNA: TGTGCCAGCAGGCTCACTGGGGCCAACGTCCTGACTTTC; CDR3: CASRLTGANVLTF
D: .; V: TRBV14; size: .; J: TRBJ2-7; DNA: TGTGCCAGCAGCCAAGATAACAGAAACTACGGCGAGCAGTACTTC; CDR3: CASSQDNRNYGEQYF
D: .; V: TRBV5-1; size: few; J: TRBJ2-5; DNA: TGCGCCAGCAGCGGCCAAGACAGCGGGGAGACCCAGTACTTC; CDR3: CASSGQDSGETQYF
D: .; V: TRBV5-1; size: .; J: TRBJ2-2; DNA: TGCGCCAGCAGCTATACGGGCTCGAACACCGGGGAGCTGTTTTTT; CDR3: CASSYTGSNTGELFF
D: .; V: TRBV12-3/TRBV12-4; size: .; J: TRBJ1-1; DNA: TGTGCCAGCACTATCTCGTCCAAGGGATACACTGAAGCTTTCTTT; CDR3: CASTISSKGYTEAFF
D: .; V: TRBV15; size: .; J: TRBJ2-1; DNA: TGTGCCACCAGCTCCCGAAATGAGCAGTTCTTC; CDR3: CATSSRNEQFF
D: .; V: TRBV5-1; size: .; J: TRBJ2-1; DNA: TGCGCCAGCAGCGGCGGTCGGGACGGGTACAATGAGCAGTTCTTC; CDR3: CASSGGRDGYNEQFF
D: TRBD2; V: TRBV4-1; size: few; J: TRBJ2-7; DNA: TGCGCCAGCAGCCCCCAAAGGGGACTAGCGGCACTCGAGGACGAGCAGTACTTC; CDR3: CASSPQRGLAALEDEQYF
D: TRBD1; V: TRBV5-1; size: .; J: TRBJ2-3; DNA: TGCGCCAGCAGCGCCGGACAGGCCTATACGCAGTATTTT; CDR3: CASSAGQAYTQYF
D: .; V: TRBV28; size: few; J: TRBJ2-3; DNA: TGTGCCAGCAGTTCACTGGGACCCTTCGGGTATTTT; CDR3: CASSSLGPFGYF
D: TRBD1; V: TRBV7-8; size: few; J: TRBJ1-5; DNA: TGTGCCAGCGCGCGGGGACAGGGTGGGGGAATTAGCAATCAGCCCCAGCATTTT; CDR3: CASARGQGGGISNQPQHF
D: .; V: TRBV5-1; size: few; J: TRBJ2-2; DNA: TGCGCCAGCAGCTTGGGGATAGCGCTAAACACCGGGGAGCTGTTTTTT; CDR3: CASSLGIALNTGELFF
D: TRBD2; V: TRBV4-1; size: few; J: TRBJ2-1; DNA: TGCGCCAGCAGCCACCGGGTACTGGCGGGAGATATCCATGAGCAGTTCTTC; CDR3: CASSHRVLAGDIHEQFF
D: .; V: TRBV20-1; size: .; J: TRBJ2-6; DNA: TGCAGTGCTAGAGATAGGGGGTGGGGGATGGGGGCCAACGTCCTGACTTTC; CDR3: CSARDRGWGMGANVLTF
D: .; V: TRBV27; size: few; J: TRBJ2-7; DNA: TGTGCCAGCAGTTTATATGGGGGAGGCAGCTCCTACGAGCAGTACTTC; CDR3: CASSLYGGGSSYEQYF
D: .; V: TRBV9; size: few; J: TRBJ1-2; DNA: TGTGCCAGCAGCGGGCCAGGGGACTCTGGCTACACCTTC; CDR3: CASSGPGDSGYTF
D: TRBD1; V: TRBV10-3; size: .; J: TRBJ2-7; DNA: TGTGCCAGCAGACAGGGGGCAAACTCCTACGAGCAGTACTTC; CDR3: CASRQGANSYEQYF
D: TRBD2; V: TRBV5-5; size: .; J: TRBJ2-5; DNA: TGTGCCAGCAGCTTGGCAGGACTAGCGGGACGAGAGACCCAGTACTTC; CDR3: CASSLAGLAGRETQYF
D: TRBD2; V: TRBV7-6; size: .; J: TRBJ2-7; DNA: TGTGCCAGCAGCCAGTTACTAGCGGGGAGATACGAGCAGTACTTC; CDR3: CASSQLLAGRYEQYF
D: TRBD2; V: TRBV27; size: .; J: TRBJ2-7; DNA: TGTGCCAGCACCCTAGCGGGAGGGTCCTACGAGCAGTACTTC; CDR3: CASTLAGGSYEQYF
D: .; V: TRBV10-1; size: .; J: TRBJ2-1; DNA: TGCGCCAGCAGCCAAATTAAGACTGGCGAGCAGTTCTTC; CDR3: CASSQIKTGEQFF
D: .; V: TRBV10-3; size: .; J: TRBJ1-2; DNA: TGTGCCATCAGTGATTCCGCGGGGCAAAACTATGGCTACACCTTC; CDR3: CAISDSAGQNYGYTF
D: .; V: TRBV20-1; size: few; J: TRBJ1-6; DNA: TGCAGTGCTAGAGATTACGCGGGGGCGGTTTATAATTCACCCCTCCACTTT; CDR3: CSARDYAGAVYNSPLHF
D: TRBD1; V: TRBV7-2; size: few; J: TRBJ2-1; DNA: TGTGCCAGCAGCTTAGTGGGGACAGGGAACAATGAGCAGTTCTTC; CDR3: CASSLVGTGNNEQFF
D: .; V: TRBV10-3; size: few; J: TRBJ2-3; DNA: TGTGCCATCAGTGCAGGGTTAACAGATACGCAGTATTTT; CDR3: CAISAGLTDTQYF
D: TRBD2; V: TRBV5-1; size: few; J: TRBJ2-1; DNA: TGCGCCAGCAGCTTGATCGAGCGGGAGGGTCTTGAGCAGTTCTTC; CDR3: CASSLIEREGLEQFF